The clone carrying this T cell receptor beta chain was found many times. TCRs underwent around 20 PCR cycles of amplification with a constant-region primer and V-primer adapter. Using its own MiXCR run on the reads, TCRdb lists one record per CDR3 protein. The table lists fewer than 60,000 distinct CDR3 sequences, about 12% of them singletons. The data were taken from a study of low-dose radiotherapy and immunotherapy resistance in tumors. Study in general: Both TCRalpha and TCRbeta chains were reverse transcribed with V-gene-specific primers.

The length of the CDR3 is 15 residues. Deletions cut 6 bases from V and 6 bases from J, with 17 bases between. Germline-derived CDR1 and CDR2 are MNHEY and SMNVEV (reference sequence). Time point given: before trial treatment. Donors were administered nivolumab, ipilimumab, aspirin and low-dose cyclophosphamide, together with low-dose radiotherapy. Each patient who was eligible had an advanced solid tumor with no tumor-infiltrating lymphocytes. The input for sequencing was PBMCs, taken before treatment. This TCR was sampled from a female donor with ovarian cancer. This chain joins TRBV27 and TRBJ2-2, with TRBD1 as a possible D gene (5 bases). This chain's CDR3 is CASSQWAGRPGELFF. The DNA for the CDR3 is TGTGCCAGCAGCCAGTGGGCAGGGCGGCCCGGGGAGCTGTTTTTT.